Following are 28 T cell receptor beta chains from one sample sequenced in a study of molecular identifiers for immune sequencing clone quantification. From the PCR reads, TCRdb called clonotypes with MiXCR, one entry per CDR3 protein. Found here are 490,000 or so distinct CDR3 sequences, about 21% of them singletons; the top ten hold 0.84%. The sequenced sample consisted of naive CD8+ T cells from blood, with Jurkat cell RNA spiked in. Subset here: FACS-sorted CD8+CD4-CCR7+CD45RA+ naive T cells. These receptors were collected from a human donor in good health. Some libraries in this study had Jurkat cell RNA spiked in.

This chain joins TRBV7-6 and TRBJ2-7; D perhaps matches TRBD1 (7 bases). Germline V gene data show CDR1 as SGHVS and CDR2 as FNYEAQ. There are 14 residues in the CDR3. The ends were cut back, 5 bases at V and 0 bases at J, with 11 bases in the middle. For the CDR3, the DNA is TGTGCCAGCAGCCCCAGGGGGGACTCCTACGAGCAGTACTTC. It specifies CASSPRGDSYEQYF.

This clonotype was recorded a few times. CDR3 loop: CASSAIGGEQYF. The CDR3 nucleotides are TGTGCCAGCAGCGCCATCGGAGGCGAGCAGTACTTC. J is TRBJ2-7 and V is TRBV9, with D maybe TRBD2 (5 bases). Deletions cut 3 bases from V and 6 bases from J, with 10 bases between. The CDR3 length is 12 residues. Germline assignment: CDR1 SGDLS and CDR2 YYNGEE.

To note about this clonotype: Being one base from a much bigger clone, this may be a read error. This chain uses TRBV7-2 with TRBJ2-7; D possibly corresponds to TRBD2 (5 bases). CDR3 length equals 14 residues. Germline-derived CDR1 and CDR2 are SGHTA and FQGNSA. Here the CDR3 DNA reads TGTGCCAGCAGCTTAAGGGAGTACCCGTACGAGCAGTCCTTC. It translates to CASSLREYPYEQSF.

About this clonotype itself: Being one base from a much bigger clone, this may be a read error. V gene TRBV6-2 or TRBV6-3 combines with J gene TRBJ1-1; maybe TRBD1 (6 bases). This CDR3 is 14 amino acids long. Germline-derived CDR1 and CDR2 are MNHEY and SVGEGT. V lost 8 bases and J 4 bases, leaving 17 bases between the germline ends. Here the CDR3 DNA reads TGTGCCAGCGCCGGGACATCCATGAGCACTGAAGCTTTCTTT. Its protein is CASAGTSMSTEAFF.

With regard to this clonotype: Given a much more abundant clone one base away, this may be a read error. V is TRBV7-9 and J is TRBJ2-2; no clear D gene. The germline CDR1 and CDR2 sequences are SEHNR and FQNEAQ (reference sequence). The CDR3 totals 14 residues. Trimming pared 5 bases from V and 2 bases from J, leaving 9 bases between. This CDR3 is CASSPSGNTGELFF. The CDR3 DNA follows: TGTGCCAGCAGCCCCTCTGGAAACACCGGGGAGCTGTTTTTT.

This clonotype was recorded a few times. The chain recombines TRBV9 with TRBJ2-3; D is unresolved. The length of the CDR3 is 14 residues. Germline CDR1 reads SGDLS; CDR2 reads YYNGEE. Trimming removed 0 bases at V and 4 bases at J, with 9 bases between. The CDR3 DNA sequence: TGTGCCAGCAGCGTAGGTTTCGGCTCAGATACGCAGTATTTT. This sequence encodes CASSVGFGSDTQYF.

This rearrangement joins TRBV27 to TRBJ2-3; 8 nucleotides align to TRBD2. Germline V CDR1 and CDR2: MNHEY, SMNVEV (reference sequence). The CDR3 runs 16 residues. The V segment lost 2 bases and the J segment 2 bases; nucleotides outside the gene matches: 6. The CDR3 DNA reads TGTGCCAGCAGTTTAGGAGCGGGGGAATTCACAGATACGCAGTATTTT. Protein: CASSLGAGEFTDTQYF.

The table lists this clonotype with many counts. This sequence joins TRBV28 and TRBJ2-3; 11 bases fit TRBD1. The CDR3 covers 16 residues. Germline V gene sequence: CDR1 MDHEN, CDR2 SYDVKM. Losses at the gene ends were 5 bases for V and 3 bases for J; bases not matched to a gene: 7. The CDR3 DNA reads TGTGCCAGCAGTCTCTGGACAGGGGGCGTAACAGATACGCAGTATTTT. As protein: CASSLWTGGVTDTQYF. Variable domain in full (rest from reference TRBV28 and TRBJ2-3): DVKVTQSSRYLVKRTGEKVFLECVQDMDHENMFWYRQDPGLGLRLIYFSYDVKMKEKGDIPEGYSVSREKKERFSLILESASTNQTSMYLCASSLWTGGVTDTQYFGPGTRLTVL.

This clonotype has just a few counts. The CDR3 does not close with the conserved phenylalanine or tryptophan, likely indicating a read error. The chain recombines TRBV13 with TRBJ1-4; D is unclear. From germline, CDR1 is PRHDT and CDR2 FYEKMQ (reference sequence). This CDR3 contains 14 residues. Trimming took 0 bases from V and 4 from J, leaving 6 bases between them. CDR3 in DNA: TGTGCCAGCAGCTTAGGGGTTGGTAATGAAAAACTGTTTTCT. Protein product: CASSLGVGNEKLFS.

This clonotype was seen only once. It may be a read error: a sequence one base away is much more abundant. The rearrangement uses TRBV7-9 and TRBJ1-1; D gene ambiguous. Germline V lookup: CDR1 SEHNR, CDR2 FQNEAQ (reference sequence). The CDR3 is 14 residues long. CDR3 protein: CTSSLSSSNTEAFF. CDR3 coding DNA: TGTACCAGCAGCTTAAGTTCCTCGAACACTGAAGCTTTCTTT. Filled out from reference TRBV7-9 and TRBJ1-1, the complete variable domain reads DTGVSQNPRHKITKRGQNVTFRCDPISEHNRLYWYRQTLGQGPEFLTYFQNEAQLEKSRLLSDRFSAERPKGSFSTLEIQRTEQGDSAMYLCTSSLSSSNTEAFFGQGTRLTVV.

CDR3 protein: CASSSDSPGWDEQFF. The DNA for the CDR3 is TGTGCCAGCAGCTCAGACAGTCCGGGATGGGATGAGCAGTTCTTC. V gene TRBV7-6 combines with J gene TRBJ2-1; D assignment may be TRBD1 or TRBD2 (5 bases each). V was cut by 4 bases and J by 8 bases, with 18 bases left in between. Germline V gene sequence: CDR1 SGHVS, CDR2 FNYEAQ. CDR3 size: 15 residues.

The chain is built from TRBV5-1 and TRBJ2-2; TRBD2 matches at 13 bases. Germline loops: CDR1 SGHRS, CDR2 YFSETQ. Trimming removed 4 bases from V and 3 bases from J; junction bases left unmatched: 9. CDR3 length: 18 residues. The CDR3 sequence is CASSQWTSGSIDTGELFF. The DNA of the CDR3 is TGCGCCAGCAGCCAATGGACTAGCGGGAGCATCGACACCGGGGAGCTGTTTTTT.

This chain uses TRBV28 with TRBJ2-7, with D perhaps given as TRBD1 or TRBD2 (5 bases each). V lost 7 bases and J lost 2, with 18 bases in between. The CDR3 loop spans 15 amino acids. In germline, CDR1 is MDHEN, CDR2 SYDVKM. DNA of the CDR3: TGTGCCAGCACCCTCGGGGCAGGGAAGCCCTACGAGCAGTACTTC. This codes for CASTLGAGKPYEQYF. Variable domain in full (rest from reference TRBV28 and TRBJ2-7): DVKVTQSSRYLVKRTGEKVFLECVQDMDHENMFWYRQDPGLGLRLIYFSYDVKMKEKGDIPEGYSVSREKKERFSLILESASTNQTSMYLCASTLGAGKPYEQYFGPGTRLTVT.

The sample holds a few counts of this clonotype. The rearrangement uses TRBV4-1 and TRBJ2-7, with a tentative D call TRBD1 (5 bases). Trimming took off 0 bases at V and 3 bases at J, with 6 bases between the two ends. Germline values: CDR1 MGHRA, CDR2 YSYEKL. The CDR3 is 13 residues long. The CDR3 nucleotides read TGCGCCAGCAGCCAAGAGACAGTCTACGAGCAGTACTTC. Amino acids: CASSQETVYEQYF.

The V gene is TRBV5-1, the J gene TRBJ2-1, with unresolved D. V was shortened by 2 bases and J by 5 bases, with 8 bases between the two germline ends. CDR3 length: 13 amino acids. Germline V CDR1 and CDR2: SGHRS, YFSETQ. Here the CDR3 DNA reads TGCGCCAGCAGCTTTACGGATAACAATGAGCAGTTCTTC. It is translated as CASSFTDNNEQFF.

This clonotype was recorded many times. The rearrangement uses TRBV15 and TRBJ1-6; no firm D call. This CDR3 has 12 amino acids. In germline, CDR1 is LNHNV, CDR2 YYDKDF (reference sequence). V was shortened by 5 bases and J by 13 bases, with 12 bases between the two germline ends. CDR3: CATSASGVPLHF. The CDR3 coding sequence is TGTGCCACCAGCGCGTCTGGGGTGCCCCTCCACTTT.

V usage is TRBV29-1 and J usage is TRBJ2-1; TRBD2 matches 11 bases. The V segment lost 6 bases and the J segment 8 bases; nucleotides outside the gene matches: 12. There are 15 residues in the CDR3. Germline CDR1 is SQVTM and CDR2 is ANQGSEA. The CDR3 bases are TGCAGCGTCCCAATGACTAGCGGGATCTCCGATGAGCAGTTCTTC. Residues: CSVPMTSGISDEQFF.

This clonotype turned up a few times. The chain has TRBV9 and TRBJ2-1; 8 bases align to TRBD2. This CDR3 spans 15 amino acids. J was trimmed by 8 bases and V by 8 bases; bases with no gene match: 15. CDR1 and CDR2 (germline): SGDLS, YYNGEE. DNA of the CDR3: TGTGCCAGAGGAGGTACCAGCGGGAGTTGGGATGAGCAGTTCTTC. Protein: CARGGTSGSWDEQFF.

There are many counts of this clonotype. This chain uses TRBV14 with TRBJ2-6, with unresolved D. The CDR3 runs 13 residues. Germline V gene lookup returns CDR1 SGHDN and CDR2 FVKESK. V lost 1 base, J lost 4 bases, and 2 bases lay in between. The CDR3 region has the DNA TGTGCCAGCAGCCAAGGCGGGGCCAACGTCCTGACTTTC. Protein sequence: CASSQGGANVLTF.

The chain uses TRBV30 and TRBJ1-1; D perhaps matches TRBD1 (6 bases). CDR1 and CDR2 (germline): GTSNPN, SVGIG (reference sequence). V was trimmed by 1 base and J by 4 bases, leaving 13 bases between them. The CDR3 has 14 amino acids. CDR3 sequence: CAWSAGGAATEAFF. The CDR3 nucleotides are TGTGCCTGGAGTGCGGGGGGCGCGGCCACTGAAGCTTTCTTT.

This clonotype was picked up many times. As DNA, the CDR3 is TGTGCCAGCAGCTTAGGTCACACGAACACCGGGGAGCTGTTTTTT. It is translated as CASSLGHTNTGELFF. The rearrangement links TRBV7-2 to TRBJ2-2; D unresolved. The CDR3 loop spans 15 amino acids. Germline V lookup: CDR1 SGHTA, CDR2 FQGNSA. Trimming took 1 base from V and 0 from J, leaving 6 bases between them.

The chain employs TRBV25-1 and TRBJ2-5; tentative D call: TRBD2 (5 bases). The germline V gene encodes CDR1 MGHDK and CDR2 SYGVNS. The CDR3 has 17 residues. V lost 3 bases and J lost 0, with 17 bases in between. The CDR3 protein is CASSDPSSGSYQETQYF. The DNA for the CDR3 is TGTGCCAGCAGTGACCCTAGCTCCGGGTCATACCAAGAGACCCAGTACTTC.

V and J are TRBV19 and TRBJ2-7; 9 bases are a match to TRBD2. CDR3 length: 15 amino acids. Germline values: CDR1 LNHDA, CDR2 SQIVND (reference sequence). Trimming cost V 5 bases and J 0 bases; bases outside gene matches: 5. In DNA form, the CDR3 reads TGTGCCAGTAGTCCCTCAGCGGGGGGCTCCTACGAGCAGTACTTC. Translation: CASSPSAGGSYEQYF.

The CDR3: CASNTGLGHPQETQYF. In nucleotides, the CDR3 is TGTGCCAGCAATACCGGCTTAGGTCACCCTCAAGAGACCCAGTACTTC. The V and J genes are TRBV27 and TRBJ2-5; D not certain. Germline V gene lookup returns CDR1 MNHEY and CDR2 SMNVEV (reference sequence). The CDR3 is 16 amino acids. Trimming removed 7 bases at V and 2 bases at J, with 20 bases between.

This clonotype has ten or more counts. The chain employs TRBV12-3 or TRBV12-4 and TRBJ1-3, with D possibly being TRBD1 (5 bases). The CDR3 is 14 amino acids. Trimming pared 3 bases from V and 0 bases from J, leaving 6 bases between. CDR3 residues: CASSFDSSGNTIYF. The CDR3 nucleotides are TGTGCCAGCAGTTTCGACAGCTCTGGAAACACCATATATTTT.

The chain has TRBV7-2 and TRBJ2-7; the D is unclear. Germline V gene data show CDR1 as SGHTA and CDR2 as FQGNSA. The CDR3 covers 14 residues. Between the trimmed V and J ends, which lost 2 bases and 2 bases, there was a span of 10 bases. As DNA, the CDR3 is TGTGCCAGCAGCTTACGACACGCGACCTACGAGCAGTACTTC. It is translated as CASSLRHATYEQYF.

On this clonotype itself: A much more abundant neighbour one base away suggests this may be a read error. This sequence joins TRBV7-9 and TRBJ1-1; D call uncertain. The CDR3 sequence is 12 residues long. From germline, CDR1 is SEHNR and CDR2 FQNEAQ (reference sequence). CDR3 sequence reads: CVSTDRGAEAFF. CDR3 DNA sequence: TGTGTCAGCACTGACCGGGGTGCTGAAGCTTTCTTT.

This rearrangement joins TRBV21-1 to TRBJ2-1; the D call of TRBD2 is as the table states it, not checked on the DNA. TRBV21-1 corresponds to a pseudogene. This CDR3 region has 16 residues. The CDR3 bases are TGTGCCAGCAGCAAAGCGCTCCGAGCTGGGAGGGGTGAGCGGTTCTTC. Protein: CASSKALRAGRGERFF.